These 19 T cell receptor beta chains share one sample of origin, sequenced in a study of T cell changes during pregnancy in multiple sclerosis. Assay: immunoSEQ multiplex PCR; the TCRdb copy retains only in-frame clones and omits some. The table lists under 20,000 clones, around 85% of them singletons. Sequencing used CD8+ T cells from peripheral blood mononuclear cells, obtained after pregnancy. The receptors shown here come from a female donor with multiple sclerosis, enrolled in a pregnancy study.

The chain employs TRBV19 and TRBJ1-1; a possible D gene is TRBD1 (5 bases). The CDR3 extends over 14 amino acids. V was pared by 5 bases and J by 4 bases, with 14 bases between. Per the germline V gene, CDR1 is LNHDA and CDR2 is SQIVND (reference sequence). The CDR3 DNA sequence: TGTGCCAGTAGTCCGGACGGGGGGGTCACTGAAGCTTTCTTT. Translating gives CASSPDGGVTEAFF.

The V gene is TRBV19, the J gene TRBJ1-2; TRBD1 agrees at 9 bases. This CDR3 has 18 amino acids. The trim removed 5 bases at V and 1 base at J, leaving 14 bases unmatched. Germline assignment: CDR1 LNHDA and CDR2 SQIVND (reference sequence). DNA for the CDR3: TGTGCCAGTAGTGACGAAGGGACAGGGCAAAGGATTAACTATGGCTACACCTTC. Residues: CASSDEGTGQRINYGYTF.

The genes are TRBV4-1 and TRBJ2-5; D ambiguous. The ends were cut back, 0 bases at V and 4 bases at J, with 15 bases in the middle. There are 16 residues in the CDR3. CDR1 is MGHRA, CDR2 YSYEKL, per germline. CDR3 sequence (DNA): TGCGCCAGCAGCCAAGATAACGACGACAATAGAGAGACCCAGTACTTC. The encoded protein is CASSQDNDDNRETQYF.

The J gene is TRBJ2-3, the V gene TRBV15; TRBD2 agrees at 7 bases. The CDR3 runs 16 residues. After removal of 5 bases from V and 4 bases from J, the junction contained 12 bases not matched to a gene. Germline CDR1 is LNHNV and CDR2 is YYDKDF (reference sequence). For the CDR3, the DNA is TGTGCCACCAGCGGACCAACGGGACTAACACCAGATACGCAGTATTTT. It codes for CATSGPTGLTPDTQYF.

The V call is TRBV28, the J call TRBJ2-2; D gene unclear. With 8 bases removed from V and 2 bases from J, the gap between germline ends came to 12 bases. From germline, CDR1 is MDHEN and CDR2 SYDVKM. The CDR3 spans 14 residues. In DNA form, the CDR3 reads TGTGCCAGCGCTCAGGATAGAAACACCGGGGAGCTGTTTTTT. As protein: CASAQDRNTGELFF.

J is TRBJ2-2 and V is TRBV6-5; D may be TRBD2 (6 bases). The CDR3 is 16 amino acids. Looked up from germline, CDR1 is MNHEY and CDR2 is SVGAGI. V lost 0 bases and J lost 6, with 14 bases in between. The DNA of the CDR3 is TGTGCCAGCAGTTACTCGATACCGGGGGTTGCCGGGGAGCTGTTTTTT. This codes for CASSYSIPGVAGELFF.

The chain joins TRBV6-1 to TRBJ2-1; 11 bases align to TRBD1. This CDR3 comprises 15 residues. J was trimmed by 8 bases and V by 6 bases; bases with no gene match: 9. Germline V gene lookup returns CDR1 MNHNS and CDR2 SASEGT. This CDR3 reads CASRDRDRGKDEQFF. The CDR3 DNA sequence: TGTGCCAGCAGGGACCGGGACAGGGGGAAGGATGAGCAGTTCTTC.

V gene TRBV6-6 combines with J gene TRBJ1-2; TRBD1 might be the D (5 bases). The CDR3 has 13 amino acids. V was cut by 7 bases and J by 3 bases, with 12 bases left in between. Germline loops: CDR1 MNHNY, CDR2 SVGAGI (reference sequence). The DNA for the CDR3 is TGTGCCAGCACCTACCCGGGGGACTATGGCTACACCTTC. This translates into CASTYPGDYGYTF.

This clone is labeled as medium-sized (0.01 to 0.1%). This chain connects TRBV2 to TRBJ2-7; TRBD2 matches 8 bases. Trimming cost V 6 bases and J 5 bases; bases outside gene matches: 9. From germline, CDR1 is SNHLY and CDR2 FYNNEI. There are 14 residues in the CDR3. Here the CDR3 DNA reads TGTGCCAGCAGCACATGGACTAGCCCGGACGAGCAGTACTTC. Its translation: CASSTWTSPDEQYF.

This chain uses TRBV27 with TRBJ2-7; no definite D call. The length of the CDR3 is 12 residues. From germline, CDR1 is MNHEY and CDR2 SMNVEV (reference sequence). Trimming removed 5 bases from V and 0 bases from J, with 5 bases in between. Here the CDR3 DNA reads TGTGCCAGCAGTCCCGGCTCCTACGAGCAGTACTTC. Its translation: CASSPGSYEQYF.

The chain uses TRBV2 and TRBJ1-1, with a tentative D call TRBD1 (5 bases). Trimming took 3 bases from V and 9 from J, leaving 11 bases between them. The CDR3 extends over 12 amino acids. CDR1 is SNHLY and CDR2 is FYNNEI in the germline V gene. The CDR3 coding sequence is TGTGCCAGCAGTGAGTTTGACAGAAAAGCTTTCTTT. It yields the protein CASSEFDRKAFF. Supplemented by reference TRBV2 and TRBJ1-1, the full variable domain reads EPEVTQTPSHQVTQMGQEVILRCVPISNHLYFYWYRQILGQKVEFLVSFYNNEISEKSEIFDDQFSVERPDGSNFTLKIRSTKLEDSAMYFCASSEFDRKAFFGQGTRLTVV.

The rearrangement joins TRBV12-5 to TRBJ1-2; no definite D call. The CDR3 totals 14 residues. V lost 0 bases, J lost 8 bases, and 13 bases lay in between. Germline CDR1 reads LGHNT; CDR2 reads FRNRAP. DNA for the CDR3: TGTGCTAGTGGTTTGGTAGGAGGGCTGGACGGCTACACCTTC. Amino acids: CASGLVGGLDGYTF. Filled out from reference TRBV12-5 and TRBJ1-2, the complete variable domain reads DARVTQTPRHKVTEMGQEVTMRCQPILGHNTVFWYRQTMMQGLELLAYFRNRAPLDDSGMPKDRFSAEMPDATLATLKIQPSEPRDSAVYFCASGLVGGLDGYTFGSGTRLTVV.

The genes are TRBV6-1 and TRBJ2-7; 8 bases match TRBD2. The trim removed 1 base at V and 2 bases at J, leaving 4 bases unmatched. The CDR3 totals 15 residues. The germline gives CDR1 MNHNS, CDR2 SASEGT. The CDR3 bases are TGTGCCAGCAGTGAAGAGGGCGGGGGGCCCTACGAGCAGTACTTC. It codes for CASSEEGGGPYEQYF.

The genes are TRBV6-5 and TRBJ2-3; the D gene is possibly TRBD2 (6 bases). The CDR3 length is 15 residues. In germline, CDR1 is MNHEY, CDR2 SVGAGI. The germline V and J ends were trimmed by 2 bases and 6 bases, with 15 bases remaining between them. The chain's CDR3 is CASSYVASVSDTQYF. In nucleotides, the CDR3 is TGTGCCAGCAGTTACGTAGCTAGCGTTTCGGATACGCAGTATTTT.

The chain links TRBV7-6 to TRBJ2-3; the match to TRBD2 covers 10 bases. The junction had 6 bases not matched to a gene; V was cut back by 4 bases and J by 2 bases. Germline loops: CDR1 SGHVS, CDR2 FNYEAQ. This CDR3 has 16 amino acids. CDR3 sequence reads: CASSSRTSGPTDTQYF. The CDR3 region has the DNA TGTGCCAGCAGCTCCCGGACTAGCGGTCCCACAGATACGCAGTATTTT.

The V gene is TRBV5-1, the J gene TRBJ2-7, with a possible D match to TRBD1 (5 bases). Looked up from germline, CDR1 is SGHRS and CDR2 is YFSETQ. This CDR3 is built from 15 residues. V was trimmed by 0 bases and J by 3 bases, leaving 13 bases between them. The CDR3 DNA is TGCGCCAGCAGCTTGGCAAGTGACAGATTCTACGAGCAGTACTTC. Translated, it gives CASSLASDRFYEQYF.

The chain carries TRBV6-1 and TRBJ1-2; no reliable D call. This CDR3 comprises 15 residues. Germline CDR1 MNHNS, CDR2 SASEGT. The V gene lost 1 base and the J gene lost 0 bases, with 9 bases spanning the gap. As DNA, the CDR3 is TGTGCCAGCAGTGAAGGGGCAGAGCCTAACTATGGCTACACCTTC. It encodes CASSEGAEPNYGYTF.

J is TRBJ1-5 and V is TRBV27; D not certain. The length of the CDR3 is 12 residues. The germline V gene has CDR1 MNHEY and CDR2 SMNVEV (reference sequence). The V end lost 3 bases, the J end lost 4 bases, and 4 bases lay between the germline ends. The CDR3 coding sequence is TGTGCCAGCAGTTTCCTAAATCAGCCCCAGCATTTT. As protein: CASSFLNQPQHF.

This sequence joins TRBV19 and TRBJ1-5; D unresolved. Trimming removed 0 bases from V and 2 bases from J, with 11 bases in between. This CDR3 is built from 16 residues. CDR1 is LNHDA and CDR2 is SQIVND in the germline V gene (reference sequence). This CDR3 is CASSIEITLGNQPQHF. In DNA form, the CDR3 reads TGTGCCAGTAGTATAGAGATTACTCTCGGCAATCAGCCCCAGCATTTT.